This T cell receptor beta chain was sequenced in a study of blood T cell repertoires in COVID-19. Overall study: From the United States, Italy and Spain came samples of acute and convalescent COVID-19. The cDNA or gDNA used as material had been derived from T cells, B-cell-depleted T cells, or PBMCs.

The V and J ends lost 3 bases and 4 bases, in that order; junction bases with no gene match: 6. The CDR3 totals 14 residues. CDR1 is SGHNT and CDR2 is YYREEE in the germline V gene (reference sequence). In this sample, this clone turned up a few times. Original data processing: Using reference gene primer amplification, nucleated cell counts were estimated. This table comes from immunoSEQ multiplex PCR, and its TCRdb copy is limited to in-frame clones, with some not included. V, J and clone size reflect that table, while D and trimming were determined from the DNA. The sample lists fewer than 120,000 clones, about 72% occurring once.

The sequenced sample consisted of peripheral blood. The clonotype comes from a woman aged 60-75 years with acute or convalescent COVID-19. The chain has TRBV5-4 and TRBJ1-2; 7 bases line up with TRBD1. For the CDR3, the DNA is TGTGCCAGCAGCTGGATTCGGGACAGCTATGGCTACACCTTC. Translated: CASSWIRDSYGYTF.